Presented here are 13 T cell receptor beta chains from one specimen sequenced in a study of T cells in Graves' hyperthyroidism and ophthalmopathy. Regions amplified from RNA transcripts were the TCR beta CDR3 regions. RT-PCR in the first round (using the HTBI primer set) targeted the TCR CDR3. MiXCR was run by TCRdb on the multiplex PCR reads, yielding one entry per CDR3 protein. The data hold some 440,000 distinct CDR3 sequences, with 15% to 19% observed a single time. The sample taken for sequencing was blood. Receptors originate from a woman aged 18-29 years with Graves' hyperthyroidism.

The chain couples TRBV5-1 to TRBJ1-2; no firm D call. The germline gives CDR1 SGHRS, CDR2 YFSETQ. V lost 0 bases, J lost 3 bases, and 9 bases lay in between. The CDR3 consists of 14 residues. In nucleotides, the CDR3 is TGCGCCAGCAGCTTGGGTGACGGAGACTATGGCTACACCTTC. This encodes CASSLGDGDYGYTF.

This clonotype was seen repeatedly, ten times or more. This rearrangement joins TRBV11-2 to TRBJ2-7; 7 bases are shared with TRBD2. CDR1 and CDR2 from the germline V gene are SGHAT and FQNNGV. Losses at the gene ends were 1 base for V and 2 bases for J; bases not matched to a gene: 5. This CDR3 is built from 15 residues. The CDR3 nucleotides read TGTGCCAGCAGCTTAGTTCCTAGCGGTACCTACGAGCAGTACTTC. Translating gives CASSLVPSGTYEQYF.

The chain joins TRBV7-2 to TRBJ2-4; 7 nucleotides line up with TRBD2. The germline CDR1 and CDR2 sequences are SGHTA and FQGNSA. V lost 5 bases, J lost 0 bases, and 7 bases stayed unmatched. The CDR3 totals 16 residues. Here the CDR3 reads CASSRSGVLAKNIQYF. Written as DNA, the CDR3 is TGTGCCAGCAGCCGGAGCGGGGTCCTAGCCAAAAACATTCAGTACTTC.

As regards this clonotype: A much larger clone lies one base from this, so it may be a read error. The final CDR3 position lacks the conserved phenylalanine or tryptophan, pointing to a likely read error. The V call is TRBV7-2, the J call TRBJ1-2; TRBD1 aligns across 7 bases. CDR3 length: 15 amino acids. Germline V gene data show CDR1 as SGHTA and CDR2 as FQGNSA. V lost 2 bases to trimming and J lost 6 bases; unmatched junction nucleotides: 9. Here the CDR3 DNA reads TGTGCCAGCAGCTTAACAGGACAGGATAGCCATGGCTACACCCTC. Translated: CASSLTGQDSHGYTL.

The genes are TRBV20-1 and TRBJ2-3; TRBD2 matches at 11 bases. CDR1 is DFQATT, CDR2 SNEGSKA, per germline (reference sequence). The CDR3 runs 17 residues. Trimming cost V 2 bases and J 2 bases; bases outside gene matches: 9. The CDR3 nucleotides are TGCAGTGCTAGACCCGGGACTAGCGGCACCTACACAGATACGCAGTATTTT. Amino acids: CSARPGTSGTYTDTQYF.

This clonotype was found many times. The rearrangement links TRBV9 to TRBJ2-1; 7 nucleotides line up with TRBD2. Germline values: CDR1 SGDLS, CDR2 YYNGEE. The CDR3 loop spans 15 amino acids. V lost 0 bases and J lost 9; bases outside the gene matches: 9. The CDR3 DNA is TGTGCCAGCAGCGTAGGAGGGAGGGCCCTCAGTGAGCAGTTCTTC. It codes for CASSVGGRALSEQFF.

This clonotype was detected ten times or more. The chain carries TRBV7-6 and TRBJ2-7; D is possibly TRBD1 (5 bases). Germline loops: CDR1 SGHVS, CDR2 FNYEAQ. This CDR3 has 13 residues. V lost 4 bases, J lost 6 bases, and 13 bases lay in between. CDR3 protein: CASSSAPQVEQYF. The CDR3 DNA follows: TGTGCCAGCAGCTCCGCCCCACAGGTCGAGCAGTACTTC.

There are many counts of this clonotype. The gene calls are TRBV12-3 or TRBV12-4 and TRBJ2-7; no definite D call. This CDR3 region has 13 residues. V lost 3 bases and J 0 bases, leaving 6 bases between the germline ends. In DNA form, the CDR3 reads TGTGCCAGCAGTTTGGCGCCCTCCTACGAGCAGTACTTC. Protein: CASSLAPSYEQYF.

The genes are TRBV5-4 and TRBJ1-2; D may be TRBD1 (6 bases). V lost 2 bases and J 13 bases, leaving 24 bases between the germline ends. CDR3 length: 15 residues. Germline V gene data show CDR1 as SGHNT and CDR2 as YYREEE (reference sequence). The chain's CDR3 is CASSLVRGLVEDVTF. CDR3 coding DNA: TGTGCCAGCAGCTTAGTCAGGGGTCTTGTGGAGGATGTCACCTTC. The full variable domain, in which reference TRBV5-4 and TRBJ1-2 provide the parts outside the CDR3, is ETGVTQSPTHLIKTRGQQVTLRCSSQSGHNTVSWYQQALGQGPQFIFQYYREEENGRGNFPPRFSGLQFPNYSSELNVNALELDDSALYLCASSLVRGLVEDVTFGSGTRLTVV.

V usage is TRBV20-1 and J usage is TRBJ1-2; 10 bases map to TRBD1. CDR1 DFQATT and CDR2 SNEGSKA come from the germline V gene (reference sequence). J gave up 8 bases and V 3 bases, and 12 bases lay outside the gene matches. The CDR3 is 15 residues long. The CDR3: CSARETSTGGRGYTF. CDR3 coding DNA: TGCAGTGCTAGGGAAACCTCGACAGGGGGCAGGGGCTACACCTTC.

At least ten counts were recorded for this clonotype. J is TRBJ2-7 and V is TRBV7-9; 8 positions agree with TRBD2. V lost 5 bases and J lost 2; bases outside the gene matches: 8. The CDR3 spans 15 residues. Germline V lookup: CDR1 SEHNR, CDR2 FQNEAQ (reference sequence). The CDR3 nucleotides are TGTGCCAGCAGCCCCCTAGCGGGTAAAACCTACGAGCAGTACTTC. Residues: CASSPLAGKTYEQYF.

This clonotype was seen repeatedly, ten times or more. The V and J genes are TRBV2 and TRBJ2-2; the match to TRBD1 covers 9 bases. Trimming cost V 9 bases and J 5 bases; bases outside gene matches: 4. The CDR3 spans 13 residues. The germline CDR1 and CDR2 sequences are SNHLY and FYNNEI. The CDR3 protein is CARGDRDTGELFF. In nucleotides, the CDR3 is TGTGCCAGAGGGGACAGGGATACCGGGGAGCTGTTTTTT.

This sequence joins TRBV19 and TRBJ1-2; 10 bases are shared with TRBD1. Germline lookup yields CDR1 LNHDA and CDR2 SQIVND (reference sequence). The CDR3 loop spans 15 amino acids. V shed 4 bases and J 4 bases; nucleotides not matched to a gene: 6. The CDR3 spells CASSKDRGPFYGYTF. CDR3 in DNA: TGTGCCAGTAGTAAAGACAGGGGGCCTTTCTATGGCTACACCTTC.